The next 26 T cell receptor beta chains were all read from a single sample in a study of cytomegalovirus exposure and HLA in healthy donors. The PCR was carried out with 60 Vbeta primers and 13 Jbeta primers. Method: immunoSEQ multiplex PCR; TCRdb's copy keeps in-frame clones and lacks some. The record lists roughly 190,000 clones, of which the ten most abundant hold approximately 0.8%. Sequenced input: PBMCs. These receptors all come from a woman aged 18-30 years in good health and CMV-seropositive.

The chain combines TRBV28 with TRBJ1-3; D not resolved. V was trimmed by 5 bases and J by 8 bases, leaving 7 bases between them. CDR1 is MDHEN and CDR2 is SYDVKM in the germline V gene. There are 11 residues in the CDR3. The CDR3 here is CASSRGYTIYF. Written as DNA, the CDR3 is TGTGCCAGCAGTCGAGGGTACACCATATATTTT.

V gene TRBV27 combines with J gene TRBJ1-1; D is possibly TRBD1 (6 bases). The CDR3 contains 14 residues. V dropped 5 bases and J dropped 1 base, with 11 bases sitting between them. From germline, CDR1 is MNHEY and CDR2 SMNVEV (reference sequence). CDR3 nucleotides: TGTGCCAGCAGTAGGACAGACAGGAACACTGAAGCTTTCTTT. Amino acids: CASSRTDRNTEAFF.

Concerning this clone: The same CDR3 is also encoded by other DNA sequences in this sample. The chain recombines TRBV4-2 with TRBJ2-5; 7 positions match TRBD2. Germline CDR1 is LGHNA and CDR2 is YNFKEQ. The CDR3 contains 14 residues. V was clipped by 1 base and J by 2 bases; unmatched bases: 1. The CDR3 nucleotides read TGTGCCAGCAGCCAAGGGGGGGGGCAAGAGACCCAGTACTTC. This gives the protein CASSQGGGQETQYF.

V gene TRBV2 combines with J gene TRBJ1-2; TRBD1 matches 7 bases. CDR3 size: 12 residues. J gave up 8 bases and V 5 bases, and 5 bases lay outside the gene matches. Germline CDR1 and CDR2: SNHLY and FYNNEI. CDR3: CASSLDRAGYTF. The CDR3 DNA sequence: TGTGCCAGCAGTCTCGACAGGGCCGGCTACACCTTC.

The rearrangement links TRBV6-1 to TRBJ2-7, with TRBD1 matching over 12 bases. Trimming took 5 bases from V and 12 from J; bases not matched to a gene: 8. The CDR3 contains 13 residues. Germline lookup yields CDR1 MNHNS and CDR2 SASEGT. CDR3 sequence (DNA): TGTGCCAGCAGTCCCGGGACAGGGGGCGGGTCGTACTTC. This gives the protein CASSPGTGGGSYF.

The chain recombines TRBV14 with TRBJ1-1; D unresolved. V was trimmed by 1 base and J by 8 bases, leaving 11 bases between them. This CDR3 contains 13 residues. The germline gives CDR1 SGHDN, CDR2 FVKESK. The CDR3 region is CASSQGWRTEAFF. CDR3 in DNA: TGTGCCAGCAGCCAAGGTTGGAGGACCGAAGCTTTCTTT.

The genes are TRBV6-5 and TRBJ2-5; the D gene is possibly TRBD2 (6 bases). CDR3 length: 14 residues. The V gene lost 8 bases and the J gene lost 1 base, with 14 bases spanning the gap. Germline CDR1 MNHEY, CDR2 SVGAGI. CDR3 DNA: TGTGCCAGCGGGACGGCGGGGCTCCAAGAGACCCAGTACTTC. Translation gives CASGTAGLQETQYF.

This rearrangement joins TRBV4-2 to TRBJ2-1; 8 bases agree with TRBD2. Germline trimming cut 0 bases from V and 5 bases from J; bases unmatched to any gene: 9. The CDR3 length is 17 residues. Germline CDR1 and CDR2: LGHNA and YNFKEQ. Here the CDR3 reads CASSQDDPSGPNNEQFF. CDR3 nucleotide sequence: TGTGCCAGCAGCCAAGACGACCCTAGCGGGCCCAACAATGAGCAGTTCTTC.

This chain links TRBV7-2 with TRBJ2-3; 12 nucleotides align to TRBD2. The CDR3 is 16 amino acids. V trimming: 5 bases; J trimming: 2 bases; junction bases outside the gene matches: 5. Germline CDR1 is SGHTA and CDR2 is FQGNSA. The CDR3 here is CASSNLAGGPTDTQYF. The CDR3 DNA is TGTGCCAGCAGCAACCTAGCGGGAGGGCCCACAGATACGCAGTATTTT. Complete variable domain (other parts from reference TRBV7-2 and TRBJ2-3): GAGVSQSPSNKVTEKGKDVELRCDPISGHTALYWYRQSLGQGLEFLIYFQGNSAPDKSGLPSDRFSAERTGGSVSTLTIQRTQQEDSAVYLCASSNLAGGPTDTQYFGPGTRLTVL.

The J gene is TRBJ1-1, the V gene TRBV7-9, with 10 bases that match TRBD1. Trimming took 4 bases from V and 6 from J; bases not matched to a gene: 8. The CDR3 runs 15 residues. Germline CDR1 SEHNR, CDR2 FQNEAQ (reference sequence). The CDR3 DNA sequence: TGTGCCAGCAGCTGGACAGGGGGTGTAAGTCCTGAAGCTTTCTTT. It codes for CASSWTGGVSPEAFF.

The rearrangement links TRBV7-3 to TRBJ2-1; TRBD1 might be the D (6 bases). The length of the CDR3 is 14 residues. The V and J ends lost 4 bases and 5 bases respectively, with 12 bases between them. Germline loops: CDR1 SGHTA, CDR2 FQGTGA. DNA for the CDR3: TGTGCCAGCAGCTCCTGGGCAGGGGACAATGAGCAGTTCTTC. Translated: CASSSWAGDNEQFF.

The chain has TRBV29-1 and TRBJ1-1; D not certain. Trimming stripped 4 bases from V and 0 bases from J, with 6 bases between. The CDR3 runs 12 residues. Germline V gene lookup returns CDR1 SQVTM and CDR2 ANQGSEA. CDR3 nucleotide sequence: TGCAGCGTTGTGTATGTGAACACTGAAGCTTTCTTT. Translation gives CSVVYVNTEAFF.

The rearrangement uses TRBV2 and TRBJ1-5, with D unresolved. This CDR3 has 14 amino acids. The V gene's germline CDR1 is SNHLY and CDR2 FYNNEI. V lost 6 bases and J 8 bases, leaving 17 bases between the germline ends. CDR3 region: CASSGGWVKEPQHF. In DNA, the CDR3 is TGTGCCAGCAGCGGAGGATGGGTTAAGGAGCCCCAGCATTTT.

The V and J genes are TRBV4-1 and TRBJ2-3; 7 bases line up with TRBD2. The V gene's germline CDR1 is MGHRA and CDR2 YSYEKL. The CDR3 length is 17 residues. With V trimmed by 0 bases and J by 2 bases, 8 bases remained unmatched. The CDR3 region has the DNA TGCGCCAGCAGCCAAGATTCTGCGGGAGCAGTCACAGATACGCAGTATTTT. Residues: CASSQDSAGAVTDTQYF.

The rearrangement uses TRBV7-2 and TRBJ2-2; TRBD2 is a possible D gene (6 bases). Germline assignment: CDR1 SGHTA and CDR2 FQGNSA. V lost 7 bases to trimming and J lost 4 bases, with 13 bases between them. The CDR3 covers 14 residues. The CDR3 DNA follows: TGTGCCAGCATGCCGGGGCGGGGCACCGGGGAGCTGTTTTTT. This translates into CASMPGRGTGELFF.

This rearrangement joins TRBV7-2 to TRBJ2-2; D remains unclear. Germline assignment: CDR1 SGHTA and CDR2 FQGNSA. This CDR3 region has 14 residues. Trimming pared 4 bases from V and 0 bases from J, leaving 6 bases between. DNA for the CDR3: TGTGCCAGCAGCTCCAATCCGAACACCGGGGAGCTGTTTTTT. This translates into CASSSNPNTGELFF. The full variable domain, its missing parts supplied by reference TRBV7-2 and TRBJ2-2, is GAGVSQSPSNKVTEKGKDVELRCDPISGHTALYWYRQSLGQGLEFLIYFQGNSAPDKSGLPSDRFSAERTGGSVSTLTIQRTQQEDSAVYLCASSSNPNTGELFFGEGSRLTVL.

Comments on this clone: One junction end disagrees with the germline gene, perhaps due to a read error. V gene TRBV5-1 combines with J gene TRBJ2-1; D is undetermined. From germline, CDR1 is SGHRS and CDR2 YFSETQ. The CDR3 runs to 14 residues. The DNA of the CDR3 is TGCGCCAGCAGCTTGCAAGCGTCCTCCAATGAGCAGTTCTTC. The encoded protein is CASSLQASSNEQFF.

The chain links TRBV5-5 to TRBJ1-5; the D is unclear. Germline lookup yields CDR1 SGHKS and CDR2 YYEKEE (reference sequence). The V gene lost 0 bases and the J gene lost 8 bases, with 15 bases spanning the gap. This CDR3 comprises 15 residues. In DNA, the CDR3 is TGTGCCAGCAGCTTGGATGCGGCTTGGAAGGAGCCCCAGCATTTT. Translated, it gives CASSLDAAWKEPQHF.

DNA of the CDR3: TGTGCCATCGGGGCACAGGTCTATGGCTACACCTTC. It specifies CAIGAQVYGYTF. The chain recombines TRBV10-3 with TRBJ1-2; D possibly corresponds to TRBD1 (5 bases). Germline CDR1 ENHRY, CDR2 SYGVKD. This CDR3 is built from 12 residues. V was cut by 8 bases and J by 4 bases, with 11 bases left in between.

This chain links TRBV4-2 with TRBJ1-1; 7 bases are a match to TRBD1. The CDR3 consists of 15 residues. CDR1 and CDR2 from the germline V gene are LGHNA and YNFKEQ. The ends lost 6 bases at V and 0 bases at J; junction bases unmatched: 7. The CDR3 bases are TGTGCCAGCAGTTCAAACAGGGGATTGAACACTGAAGCTTTCTTT. Amino acid sequence: CASSSNRGLNTEAFF.

V is TRBV4-2 and J is TRBJ2-1; the match to TRBD2 covers 10 bases. Germline CDR1 LGHNA, CDR2 YNFKEQ. V was clipped by 4 bases and J by 4 bases; unmatched bases: 4. The CDR3 has 15 amino acids. CDR3 region: CASSLGLAEYNEQFF. CDR3 sequence (DNA): TGTGCCAGCAGCCTAGGACTAGCGGAATACAATGAGCAGTTCTTC.

V usage is TRBV27 and J usage is TRBJ1-2; 7 bases fit TRBD1. The germline gives CDR1 MNHEY, CDR2 SMNVEV (reference sequence). The CDR3 is made up of 13 amino acids. Trimming at V came to 7 bases and at J to 2 bases, leaving 4 bases not matched to a gene. The chain's CDR3 is CASMGQTNYGYTF. The CDR3 DNA reads as TGTGCCAGCATGGGACAGACGAACTATGGCTACACCTTC.

V usage is TRBV9 and J usage is TRBJ1-5; 10 nucleotides line up with TRBD1. CDR1 is SGDLS, CDR2 YYNGEE, per germline. V lost 4 bases to trimming and J lost 4 bases; unmatched junction nucleotides: 2. The CDR3 consists of 14 residues. The DNA for the CDR3 is TGTGCCAGCAGCCGGACAGGGGGAAATCAGCCCCAGCATTTT. As protein: CASSRTGGNQPQHF.

The genes are TRBV5-4 and TRBJ2-5; 10 bases fit TRBD2. V dropped 3 bases and J dropped 4; count of bases not matched to a gene: 12. This CDR3 is built from 17 residues. The V gene's germline CDR1 is SGHNT and CDR2 YYREEE (reference sequence). CDR3 loop: CASSSGGLAGVLETQYF. In nucleotides, the CDR3 is TGTGCCAGCAGCTCTGGTGGCCTAGCGGGGGTGCTAGAGACCCAGTACTTC.

The chain carries TRBV28 and TRBJ1-5; a possible D gene is TRBD1 (6 bases). The V gene's germline CDR1 is MDHEN and CDR2 SYDVKM. V shed 5 bases and J shed 6 bases, with 14 bases lying between them. CDR3 length equals 14 residues. In DNA, the CDR3 is TGTGCCAGCAGTAGCCCAGGGGCGCGTCAGCCCCAGCATTTT. This codes for CASSSPGARQPQHF.

The chain is built from TRBV2 and TRBJ1-4; 9 bases align to TRBD1. The CDR3 is 15 residues long. V was pared by 5 bases and J by 7 bases, with 8 bases of the junction left unmatched. CDR1 and CDR2 (germline): SNHLY, FYNNEI. The CDR3 reads CASSTQGAPGEKLFF. CDR3 bases: TGTGCCAGCAGTACACAGGGGGCGCCGGGTGAAAAACTGTTTTTT.